Listed here are 9 T cell receptor beta chains from one sample, sequenced in a study of memory CD4+ T cells and cytomegalovirus serostatus. Sequenced by immunoSEQ multiplex PCR; TCRdb stores in-frame clones only, minus some. Altogether about 100,000 clones are present, under 90% being singletons, with the ten largest covering less than 4%. The sort gate was single viable CD3+CD4+CD8-CD45RO+ cells for memory CD4+ T cells. The sequenced sample consisted of memory CD4+ T cells from blood. These receptors were obtained from an adult in good health and CMV-seropositive.

The rearrangement uses TRBV6-5 and TRBJ2-5; the D is unclear. Trimming left V 6 bases short and J 2 bases short, with 7 bases between. Germline V gene lookup returns CDR1 MNHEY and CDR2 SVGAGI. The CDR3 is 12 residues long. The CDR3 reads CASSRLQETQYF. The CDR3 DNA is TGTGCCAGCAGCCGCCTACAAGAGACCCAGTACTTC.

This rearrangement joins TRBV6-5 to TRBJ2-7; no clear D. Germline CDR1 is MNHEY and CDR2 is SVGAGI. V was trimmed by 0 bases and J by 0 bases, leaving 12 bases between them. The CDR3 contains 16 residues. The CDR3 DNA is TGTGCCAGCAGTTACTCGGTCGGGTCGAGCTCCTACGAGCAGTACTTC. This encodes CASSYSVGSSSYEQYF.

The genes are TRBV19 and TRBJ2-7; 9 bases map to TRBD1. V trimming: 7 bases; J trimming: 5 bases; junction bases outside the gene matches: 9. Germline CDR1 is LNHDA and CDR2 is SQIVND (reference sequence). The CDR3 is 14 residues long. The CDR3: CASTRTGEGHEQYF. CDR3 in DNA: TGTGCCAGTACCCGGACAGGGGAAGGACACGAGCAGTACTTC. The full variable domain, in which reference TRBV19 and TRBJ2-7 provide the parts outside the CDR3, is DGGITQSPKYLFRKEGQNVTLSCEQNLNHDAMYWYRQDPGQGLRLIYYSQIVNDFQKGDIAEGYSVSREKKESFPLTVTSAQKNPTAFYLCASTRTGEGHEQYFGPGTRLTVT.

This chain joins TRBV5-4 and TRBJ1-3; D not certain. The CDR3 is made up of 11 amino acids. The ends were cut back, 3 bases at V and 2 bases at J, with 0 bases in the middle. The germline V gene encodes CDR1 SGHNT and CDR2 YYREEE (reference sequence). CDR3 coding DNA: TGTGCCAGCAGCTCTGGAAACACCATATATTTT. Translated: CASSSGNTIYF.

The rearrangement uses TRBV28 and TRBJ1-1; TRBD1 might be the D (5 bases). V was cut by 0 bases and J by 7 bases, with 18 bases left in between. Germline V gene data show CDR1 as MDHEN and CDR2 as SYDVKM. This CDR3 contains 16 residues. The CDR3 loop is CASSLWAGGGTGEAFF. CDR3 nucleotides: TGTGCCAGCAGTTTATGGGCAGGCGGCGGGACGGGTGAAGCTTTCTTT.

The V and J genes are TRBV5-6 and TRBJ2-2, with TRBD1 matching 8 bases. Germline CDR1 SGHDT, CDR2 YYEEEE. V shed 0 bases and J 6 bases; nucleotides not matched to a gene: 7. The CDR3 length is 16 residues. CDR3 sequence: CASSLAPAGGSGELFF. The CDR3 DNA reads TGTGCCAGCAGCTTGGCCCCCGCAGGGGGCTCCGGGGAGCTGTTTTTT. The complete variable domain, with remaining parts taken from reference TRBV5-6 and TRBJ2-2, reads DAGVTQSPTHLIKTRGQQVTLRCSPKSGHDTVSWYQQALGQGPQFIFQYYEEEERQRGNFPDRFSGHQFPNYSSELNVNALLLGDSALYLCASSLAPAGGSGELFFGEGSRLTVL.

This rearrangement joins TRBV19 to TRBJ1-2; the match to TRBD1 covers 10 bases. V shed 1 base, J shed 5 bases, and the junction held 13 bases outside the gene matches. Germline V gene data show CDR1 as LNHDA and CDR2 as SQIVND (reference sequence). The CDR3 is 18 amino acids. The CDR3 is CASSIAPGQGILEYGYTF. For the CDR3, the DNA is TGTGCCAGTAGTATAGCCCCGGGACAGGGGATTTTAGAGTATGGCTACACCTTC.

This clone showed up just once. The chain has TRBV6-4 and TRBJ2-3; D is uncertain. Deletions cut 0 bases from V and 5 bases from J, with 9 bases between. Germline CDR1 and CDR2: MRHNA and SNTAGT. The CDR3 sequence is 14 residues long. CDR3 residues: CASSDSGFQDTQYF. CDR3 nucleotide sequence: TGTGCCAGCAGTGACTCGGGCTTTCAAGATACGCAGTATTTT.

This clone was recorded a few times. The chain employs TRBV11-2 and TRBJ2-1; TRBD2 is a possible D gene (6 bases). This CDR3 is built from 12 residues. Trimming cost V 5 bases and J 11 bases, with 13 bases left between them. CDR1 is SGHAT and CDR2 is FQNNGV in the germline V gene. CDR3 residues: CASSTPTRKQFF. The CDR3 DNA reads TGTGCCAGCAGCACTCCGACTAGGAAGCAGTTCTTC.